The rows below give T cell receptor beta chains drawn from one sample of a study of CD8+CD57+ T cells in acquired aplastic anemia. TCRdb fed the reads into MiXCR, producing one record per CDR3 protein. This table has over 150,000 distinct CDR3 sequences, roughly 65% appearing once. Sequences were obtained from sorted CD4+, CD8+, or CD8+CD57+ T cells (not recorded which) from PBMCs. The receptors stem from a human donor with aplastic anemia. Both conserved end residues are part of each CDR3. D genes are given only for firm matches. Some rows have no size entry. The others give once, few or many, or a class for an expanded clone.

TRBJ2-1	TRBD1	TRBV19	many	CASSMIGTDYNEQFF	TGTGCCAGTAGTATGATCGGGACAGACTACAATGAGCAGTTCTTC
TRBJ1-6	-	TRBV19	many	CASSIGDNSPLHF	TGTGCCAGTAGTATAGGAGATAATTCACCCCTCCACTTT
TRBJ1-2	-	TRBV6-5	many	CASSQQVAYGYTF	TGTGCCAGCAGTCAACAGGTAGCTTATGGCTACACCTTC
TRBJ2-2	TRBD1	TRBV27	-	CASSFQGQGYTGELFF	TGTGCCAGCAGTTTTCAGGGACAGGGTTACACCGGGGAGCTGTTTTTT
TRBJ1-5	-	TRBV24-1	-	CATSDPGGGGNQPQHF	TGTGCCACCAGTGACCCTGGAGGGGGGGGCAATCAGCCCCAGCATTTT
TRBJ2-1	-	TRBV24-1	-	CATSDPGATYNEQFF	TGTGCCACCAGTGACCCAGGGGCTACATACAATGAGCAGTTCTTC
TRBJ2-7	-	TRBV2	-	CASRTEPASYEQYF	TGCGCCAGCAGAACCGAACCGGCCTCCTACGAGCAGTACTTC
TRBJ1-2	TRBD1	TRBV7-6	-	CASSEGQGNGYTF	TGTGCCAGCAGCGAGGGACAGGGGAATGGCTACACCTTC
TRBJ2-7	TRBD2	TRBV20-1	-	CSAKRGSGDEQYF	TGCAGTGCTAAGCGGGGGTCGGGCGACGAGCAGTACTTC
TRBJ2-7	-	TRBV7-6	-	CASSLQNYEQYF	TGTGCCAGCAGCTTGCAGAACTACGAGCAGTACTTC
TRBJ1-5	-	TRBV6-5	many	CASMDDPGQPQHF	TGTGCCAGCATGGACGACCCGGGGCAGCCCCAGCATTTT
TRBJ2-7	-	TRBV6-1	-	CASSERGIVDEQYF	TGTGCCAGCAGTGAAAGGGGTATCGTTGACGAGCAGTACTTC
TRBJ2-1	TRBD2	TRBV7-9	-	CASSLEPGGYNEQFF	TGTGCCAGCAGCTTAGAACCGGGGGGCTACAATGAGCAGTTCTTC
TRBJ1-2	-	TRBV10-3	-	CAISEPGRTYGYTF	TGTGCCATCAGTGAGCCTGGACGGACCTATGGCTACACCTTC
TRBJ2-1	TRBD2	TRBV12-3/TRBV12-4	-	CASKSLAGGGEQFF	TGTGCCAGCAAAAGTCTAGCGGGAGGAGGGGAGCAGTTCTTC
TRBJ1-3	TRBD1	TRBV10-3	-	CAINGRDRRLYGNTIYF	TGTGCCATCAATGGCCGGGACAGGAGGTTATATGGAAACACCATATATTTT
TRBJ2-1	TRBD2	TRBV7-2	-	CASSLVTGGLNEQFF	TGTGCCAGCAGCTTAGTGACGGGAGGTCTCAATGAGCAGTTCTTC
TRBJ1-1	-	TRBV20-1	-	CSAREAGVYEAFF	TGCAGTGCTAGGGAGGCAGGCGTGTACGAAGCTTTCTTT
TRBJ1-4	-	TRBV7-2	once	CASSLVVGPTNEKLFF	TGTGCCAGCAGCTTAGTGGTTGGTCCAACTAATGAAAAACTGTTTTTT
TRBJ1-3	-	TRBV10-2	-	CASSESRAGGNTIYF	TGCGCCAGCAGTGAGTCGAGGGCAGGGGGAAACACCATATATTTT
TRBJ1-2	-	TRBV6-5	many	CASRGQGIPYGYTF	TGTGCCAGCAGGGGCCAGGGAATTCCTTATGGCTACACCTTC
TRBJ2-1	TRBD2	TRBV24-1	once	CATSDLAGGYNEQFF	TGTGCCACCAGTGATTTAGCGGGGGGATACAATGAGCAGTTCTTC
TRBJ2-3	TRBD2	TRBV6-5	-	CASSEVAGGITDTQYF	TGTGCCAGCAGTGAGGTAGCGGGGGGGATCACAGATACGCAGTATTTT
TRBJ2-2	-	TRBV9	-	CASSGLARGGELFF	TGTGCCAGCTCGGGACTCGCTAGGGGCGGGGAGCTGTTTTTT
TRBJ1-5	-	TRBV2	-	CATSPGPIDNQPQHF	TGTGCCACTTCCCCGGGACCTATTGACAATCAGCCCCAGCATTTT
TRBJ2-1	-	TRBV9	many	CASSARGGYNEQFF	TGTGCCAGCAGCGCGAGGGGGGGTTACAATGAGCAGTTCTTC
TRBJ1-2	TRBD1	TRBV20-1	once	CSARDRGRVTPYEDTF	TGCAGTGCAAGGGACAGGGGCCGCGTTACCCCCTATGAGGACACCTTC
TRBJ1-1	-	TRBV7-8	-	CASSLSTDAEAFF	TGTGCCAGCAGCCTCTCGACAGACGCTGAAGCTTTCTTT
TRBJ2-1	-	TRBV7-3	-	CASSSGWADEKFF	TGTGCCAGCAGCTCGGGTTGGGCGGACGAAAAGTTCTTC
TRBJ1-5	-	TRBV20-1	-	CSARSRDQPQHF	TGCAGTGCTAGGTCCAGGGATCAGCCCCAGCATTTT
TRBJ2-1	-	TRBV6-4	many	CASSDGDERGGQFF	TGTGCCAGCAGTGACGGGGACGAAAGAGGGGGGCAGTTCTTC
TRBJ1-3	-	TRBV9	many	CASSVGGSHSGNTIYF	TGTGCCAGCAGCGTGGGGGGTTCGCACTCTGGAAACACCATATATTTT
TRBJ2-7	-	TRBV24-1	few	CATSRGRGDYEQYF	TGTGCCACCAGTCGGGGCAGGGGTGACTACGAGCAGTACTTC
TRBJ2-7	TRBD1	TRBV5-1	-	CASIPDGTDYEQYF	TGCGCCAGCATCCCCGATGGGACAGACTACGAGCAGTACTTC
TRBJ1-1	-	TRBV10-3	-	CAISEGSGSTEAFF	TGTGCTATCAGTGAGGGGTCGGGGAGCACTGAAGCTTTCTTT
TRBJ2-1	-	TRBV3-1	-	CASREALDTYNELFF	TGTGCCAGCAGGGAAGCGTTGGACACCTACAATGAGCTGTTCTTC
TRBJ1-1	-	TRBV19	once	CASRLGARTEAFF	TGTGCCAGTAGATTAGGGGCGAGGACTGAAGCTTTCTTT
TRBJ2-7	TRBD1	TRBV24-1	-	CATSEGQAYEQYF	TGTGCCACCAGTGAGGGACAGGCCTACGAGCAGTACTTC
TRBJ1-5	-	TRBV2	-	CASHNSNQPQHF	TGTGCCAGCCATAATAGCAATCAGCCCCAGCATTTT
TRBJ1-6	-	TRBV10-3	-	CAISYDNNSPLHF	TGTGCCATCTCTTACGACAATAATTCACCCCTCCACTTT
TRBJ1-1	-	TRBV2	many	CATGRGGNTEAFF	TGTGCCACCGGCAGGGGTGGGAACACTGAAGCTTTCTTT
TRBJ1-1	TRBD1	TRBV12-3/TRBV12-4	-	CASSYRTGQARNTEAFF	TGTGCCAGCAGTTACCGGACAGGGCAGGCAAGGAACACTGAAGCTTTCTTT
TRBJ2-7	TRBD1	TRBV27	few	CASSLWPGQGVHEQYF	TGTGCCAGCAGTTTATGGCCGGGACAGGGGGTTCACGAGCAGTACTTC
TRBJ2-3	-	TRBV7-9	-	CASSLAGSPTDTQYF	TGTGCCAGCAGCTTGGCCGGCAGCCCCACAGATACGCAGTATTTT
TRBJ2-3	-	TRBV7-7	-	CASSLEQGSDTQYF	TGTGCCAGCAGCTTAGAGCAGGGGTCAGATACGCAGTATTTT
TRBJ2-7	-	TRBV11-2	many	CASTSLGRIYEQYF	TGTGCCAGCACCTCCCTTGGACGGATCTACGAGCAGTACTTC
TRBJ1-6	TRBD1	TRBV6-5	-	CASRDREPSPLHF	TGTGCCAGCAGGGACAGGGAACCCTCACCCCTCCACTTT
TRBJ2-7	TRBD2	TRBV5-4	-	CASSLLGGAGEQYF	TGTGCCAGCAGCTTGCTCGGGGGGGCCGGGGAGCAGTACTTC
TRBJ2-3	-	TRBV11-2	-	CASSLGKTSTDTQYF	TGTGCCAGCAGCTTAGGCAAAACTAGCACAGATACGCAGTATTTT
TRBJ1-1	TRBD1	TRBV6-4	many	CASSIPGTANTEAFF	TGTGCCAGCAGCATACCCGGGACAGCTAACACTGAAGCTTTCTTT
TRBJ2-1	TRBD1	TRBV10-3	-	CAISGGTGESEQFF	TGTGCCATCAGTGGAGGGACAGGGGAGAGTGAGCAGTTCTTC
TRBJ2-5	TRBD2	TRBV7-7	-	CASSPSGGRILETQYF	TGTGCTAGCAGCCCCAGCGGGGGTAGAATATTAGAGACCCAGTACTTC
TRBJ2-1	-	TRBV29-1	-	CSVEGDTRVSSYNEQFF	TGCAGCGTCGAAGGTGACACACGAGTTAGCTCCTACAATGAGCAGTTCTTC
TRBJ1-4	TRBD1	TRBV25-1	-	CASSETRGPSEKLFF	TGTGCCAGCAGTGAAACCAGGGGGCCCAGTGAAAAACTGTTTTTT
TRBJ1-6	-	TRBV7-6	-	CASSLSSTNNSPLHF	TGTGCCAGCAGCCTCAGTAGCACAAATAATTCACCCCTCCACTTT
TRBJ2-3	-	TRBV29-1	-	CSLERPSTDTQYF	TGCAGCTTGGAGCGGCCAAGCACAGATACGCAGTATTTT
TRBJ1-6	TRBD1	TRBV19	-	CASSYFGGQGSPLHF	TGTGCCAGCAGTTACTTTGGGGGACAGGGTTCACCCCTCCACTTT
TRBJ1-6	-	TRBV2	-	CASSDVDSPLHF	TGTGCCAGCAGTGACGTTGATTCACCCCTCCACTTT
TRBJ1-2	-	TRBV12-3/TRBV12-4	-	CASSPGIYGYTF	TGTGCCAGCAGTCCAGGGATTTATGGCTACACCTTC